Listed below are T cell receptor beta chains from one sample, sequenced in a study of cytomegalovirus exposure and HLA in healthy donors. Measured with immunoSEQ multiplex PCR; TCRdb has only the in-frame clones, and not every one. The sample table sets out approximately 200,000 clones. Sequenced: PBMCs. The receptors were sampled from a boy under 18 in good health and CMV-seronegative. Both conserved end residues are part of each CDR3. D genes are given only for firm matches.

v_call	j_call	d_call	cdr3_length	cdr3_aa	cdr3_nt
TRBV7-2	TRBJ2-7	TRBD2	13	CASSLSQLAAQYF	TGTGCCAGCAGCTTATCTCAACTAGCGGCGCAGTACTTC
TRBV2	TRBJ2-6	-	14	CASKGYSGANVLTF	TGTGCCAGCAAGGGGTACTCTGGGGCCAACGTCCTGACTTTC
TRBV4-2	TRBJ1-5	-	15	CASSQADRPNQPQHF	TGTGCCAGCAGCCAAGCGGACAGACCCAATCAGCCCCAGCATTTT
TRBV6-5	TRBJ1-5	-	14	CASSSDRRGQPQHF	TGTGCCAGCAGCTCGGACAGACGGGGCCAGCCCCAGCATTTT
TRBV4-3	TRBJ2-5	TRBD2	14	CASSQISGGETQYF	TGCGCCAGCAGCCAAATTTCGGGAGGAGAGACCCAGTACTTC
TRBV30	TRBJ1-4	TRBD1	15	CAWKNLRQGQEKLFF	TGTGCCTGGAAGAACCTCAGACAGGGGCAGGAAAAACTGTTTTTT
TRBV2	TRBJ2-6	TRBD1	16	CASSPDRAPGANVLTF	TGTGCCAGCAGTCCGGACAGGGCCCCTGGGGCCAACGTCCTGACTTTC
TRBV19	TRBJ2-1	-	14	CASNHGGPYNEQFF	TGTGCCAGCAACCACGGGGGGCCCTACAATGAGCAGTTCTTC
TRBV6-4	TRBJ2-2	-	14	CASRMWQGTGELFF	TGTGCCAGCAGGATGTGGCAGGGAACCGGGGAGCTGTTTTTT
TRBV7-2	TRBJ2-5	TRBD1	16	CASSGTGTGGRETQYF	TGTGCCAGCAGCGGAACCGGGACAGGGGGTAGGGAGACCCAGTACTTC